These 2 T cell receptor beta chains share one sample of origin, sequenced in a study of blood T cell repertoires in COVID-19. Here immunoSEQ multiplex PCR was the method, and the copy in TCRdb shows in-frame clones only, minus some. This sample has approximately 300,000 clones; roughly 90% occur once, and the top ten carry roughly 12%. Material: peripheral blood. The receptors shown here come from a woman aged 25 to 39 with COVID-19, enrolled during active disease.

CDR3 in DNA: TGTGCCAGCAGCAGTCGGGGGGCGTGGCAGCCCCAGCATTTT. The encoded protein is CASSSRGAWQPQHF. The chain recombines TRBV5-6 with TRBJ1-5; D may be TRBD1 (6 bases). CDR3 length equals 14 residues. V gave up 4 bases and J gave up 7 bases, with 15 bases separating them. Germline assignment: CDR1 SGHDT and CDR2 YYEEEE.

CDR3 loop: CASSQLPGINSPLHF. CDR3 DNA: TGTGCCAGCAGCCAGCTACCGGGAATCAATTCACCCCTCCACTTT. The J gene is TRBJ1-6, the V gene TRBV3-1 (or the pseudogene TRBV3-2); D not certain. The length of the CDR3 is 15 residues. Trimming took 3 bases from V and 7 from J, leaving 13 bases between them. Germline V gene sequence: CDR1 LGHDT, CDR2 YNNKEL (reference sequence).